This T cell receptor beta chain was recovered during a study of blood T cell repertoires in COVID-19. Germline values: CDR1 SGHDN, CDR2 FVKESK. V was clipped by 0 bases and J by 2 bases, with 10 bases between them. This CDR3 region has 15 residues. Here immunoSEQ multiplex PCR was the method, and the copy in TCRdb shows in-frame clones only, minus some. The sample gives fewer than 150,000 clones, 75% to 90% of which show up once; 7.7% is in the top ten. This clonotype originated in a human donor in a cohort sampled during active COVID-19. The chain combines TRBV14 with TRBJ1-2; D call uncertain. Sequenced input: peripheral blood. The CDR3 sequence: CASSQEVGGNYGYTF. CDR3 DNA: TGTGCCAGCAGCCAAGAAGTCGGAGGCAACTATGGCTACACCTTC.